These T cell receptor beta chains were read from a single sample in a study of early T cells in non-severe SARS-CoV-2 infection. TCRdb re-called the 5' RACE reads with MiXCR, one entry per CDR3 protein. Of around 55,000 distinct CDR3 sequences in the sample, around 6.6% were seen once. The input for sequencing was whole blood, taken at baseline. The receptors stem from an adult who was a healthcare worker with PCR-confirmed SARS-CoV-2 infection or an uninfected control (not recorded which). The CDR3 runs from the conserved cysteine through the conserved F or W. D genes are given only for firm matches. Size is omitted from some rows. Given values are once, few, many or a class for expanded clones.

CDR3 DNA: TGCGCCAGCAGCCTGGGACTAACCACAGATACGCAGTATTTT; CDR3 protein: CASSLGLTTDTQYF; V gene: TRBV5-1; D gene: TRBD2; J gene: TRBJ2-3; CDR3 length: 14; clone size: NA
CDR3 DNA: TGCGCCAGCAGCTTCACAGGCGGGCACAATGAGCAGTTCTTC; CDR3 protein: CASSFTGGHNEQFF; V gene: TRBV5-1; D gene: NA; J gene: TRBJ2-1; CDR3 length: 14; clone size: few
CDR3 DNA: TGCGCCAGCAGCCCCTTAAGCAGGGTAATTGAAGAGACCCAGTACTTC; CDR3 protein: CASSPLSRVIEETQYF; V gene: TRBV4-1; D gene: NA; J gene: TRBJ2-5; CDR3 length: 16; clone size: many
CDR3 DNA: TGTGCCAGCGGGGCTTATAACGAGCAGTACTTC; CDR3 protein: CASGAYNEQYF; V gene: TRBV6-2/TRBV6-3; D gene: NA; J gene: TRBJ2-7; CDR3 length: 11; clone size: many
CDR3 DNA: TGTGCCAGCAGATTCTCCGTAACGGGTCGCGACTACGAGCAGTACTTC; CDR3 protein: CASRFSVTGRDYEQYF; V gene: TRBV6-2/TRBV6-3; D gene: NA; J gene: TRBJ2-7; CDR3 length: 16; clone size: NA
CDR3 DNA: TGTGCCAGCAGTTACTCCGACAGGGTTGGAAAACTGTTTTTT; CDR3 protein: CASSYSDRVGKLFF; V gene: TRBV6-5; D gene: TRBD1; J gene: TRBJ1-4; CDR3 length: 14; clone size: many
CDR3 DNA: TGTGCCAGCAGCTTAGTCGGGGCTAGGGGCTCCTACGAGCAGTACTTC; CDR3 protein: CASSLVGARGSYEQYF; V gene: TRBV13; D gene: NA; J gene: TRBJ2-7; CDR3 length: 16; clone size: few
CDR3 DNA: TGTGCCAGCAGCTCCGACGCCTACTCTGGAAACACCATATATTTT; CDR3 protein: CASSSDAYSGNTIYF; V gene: TRBV7-9; D gene: NA; J gene: TRBJ1-3; CDR3 length: 15; clone size: NA
CDR3 DNA: TGTGCCACCAGTGATTGGACTAGCGGGGGATACAATGAGCAGTTCTTC; CDR3 protein: CATSDWTSGGYNEQFF; V gene: TRBV24-1; D gene: TRBD2; J gene: TRBJ2-1; CDR3 length: 16; clone size: many
CDR3 DNA: TGTGCCAGCAGTTCCCTCGCTCGGGGCACAGATACGCAGTATTTT; CDR3 protein: CASSSLARGTDTQYF; V gene: TRBV6-5; D gene: NA; J gene: TRBJ2-3; CDR3 length: 15; clone size: many
CDR3 DNA: TGTGCCAGCAGTTCACAGGGTTCCTACCCCTACAATGAGCAGTTCTTC; CDR3 protein: CASSSQGSYPYNEQFF; V gene: TRBV28; D gene: NA; J gene: TRBJ2-1; CDR3 length: 16; clone size: NA
CDR3 DNA: TGTGCCAGCAGTTACTGGGTTGAGCCCCAGCATTTT; CDR3 protein: CASSYWVEPQHF; V gene: TRBV12-3/TRBV12-4; D gene: NA; J gene: TRBJ1-5; CDR3 length: 12; clone size: NA
CDR3 DNA: TGTGCCAGCTCGCTATTGGCGGGGGCCCCCGGCAATGAGCAGTTCTTC; CDR3 protein: CASSLLAGAPGNEQFF; V gene: TRBV18; D gene: NA; J gene: TRBJ2-1; CDR3 length: 16; clone size: few
CDR3 DNA: TGTGCCAGTAGTAAGACACTTGTTGCAACTAATGAAAAACTGTTTTTT; CDR3 protein: CASSKTLVATNEKLFF; V gene: TRBV19; D gene: NA; J gene: TRBJ1-4; CDR3 length: 16; clone size: many
CDR3 DNA: TGTGCCAGCTCATCCCGGGACATGAACACTGAAGCTTTCTTT; CDR3 protein: CASSSRDMNTEAFF; V gene: TRBV18; D gene: NA; J gene: TRBJ1-1; CDR3 length: 14; clone size: many
CDR3 DNA: TGTGCCACCAGGGAGTCTAGCACAGATACGCAGTATTTT; CDR3 protein: CATRESSTDTQYF; V gene: TRBV6-2/TRBV6-3; D gene: NA; J gene: TRBJ2-3; CDR3 length: 13; clone size: many
CDR3 DNA: TGCAGTGCTAGGGCCTGGCGGGGCTTCACAGATACGCAGTATTTT; CDR3 protein: CSARAWRGFTDTQYF; V gene: TRBV20-1; D gene: NA; J gene: TRBJ2-3; CDR3 length: 15; clone size: few
CDR3 DNA: TGCAGTGCTAGAGATCCTAGCGGGGATCAAGAGACCCAGTACTTC; CDR3 protein: CSARDPSGDQETQYF; V gene: TRBV20-1; D gene: TRBD2; J gene: TRBJ2-5; CDR3 length: 15; clone size: many
CDR3 DNA: TGTGCCAGCAGTTTTTGGACAGACAATTCACCCCTCCACTTT; CDR3 protein: CASSFWTDNSPLHF; V gene: TRBV12-3/TRBV12-4; D gene: NA; J gene: TRBJ1-6; CDR3 length: 14; clone size: NA
CDR3 DNA: TGCAGTGCTAGTTCGTGGGGGGCGAGAACTGAAGCTTTCTTT; CDR3 protein: CSASSWGARTEAFF; V gene: TRBV20-1; D gene: NA; J gene: TRBJ1-1; CDR3 length: 14; clone size: many
CDR3 DNA: TGTGCCAGCAGTTATGCCTACTATGGCTACACCTTC; CDR3 protein: CASSYAYYGYTF; V gene: TRBV6-2/TRBV6-3; D gene: NA; J gene: TRBJ1-2; CDR3 length: 12; clone size: NA
CDR3 DNA: TGTGCCAGCAGCTTAGTTAGTCAAGAGACCCAGTACTTC; CDR3 protein: CASSLVSQETQYF; V gene: TRBV7-2; D gene: NA; J gene: TRBJ2-5; CDR3 length: 13; clone size: many
CDR3 DNA: TGTGCCAGCAGCCGGCAGGGGGACACTGAAGCTTTCTTT; CDR3 protein: CASSRQGDTEAFF; V gene: TRBV11-2; D gene: TRBD1; J gene: TRBJ1-1; CDR3 length: 13; clone size: many
CDR3 DNA: TGCGCCAGCAGCTTGGAGACAGGCTACGAGCAGTACTTC; CDR3 protein: CASSLETGYEQYF; V gene: TRBV5-1; D gene: NA; J gene: TRBJ2-7; CDR3 length: 13; clone size: many
CDR3 DNA: TGCAGCGTTGAGGGGACAACTAGCGGGGGGTCCTACGAGCAGTACTTC; CDR3 protein: CSVEGTTSGGSYEQYF; V gene: TRBV29-1; D gene: TRBD2; J gene: TRBJ2-7; CDR3 length: 16; clone size: NA
CDR3 DNA: TGTGCCAGCAGGACGGGGAGGTTACGGGCAGATACGCAGTATTTT; CDR3 protein: CASRTGRLRADTQYF; V gene: TRBV7-2; D gene: NA; J gene: TRBJ2-3; CDR3 length: 15; clone size: NA
CDR3 DNA: TGTGCCAGCGGCCCCTCCGGGCGGAAGGGAACCTACGAGCAGTACTTC; CDR3 protein: CASGPSGRKGTYEQYF; V gene: TRBV7-8; D gene: NA; J gene: TRBJ2-7; CDR3 length: 16; clone size: NA
CDR3 DNA: TGTGCCATCAGTGATTCGGGGGGCGAAAACATTCAGTACTTC; CDR3 protein: CAISDSGGENIQYF; V gene: TRBV10-3; D gene: NA; J gene: TRBJ2-4; CDR3 length: 14; clone size: many
CDR3 DNA: TGCAGTGCTGACGGGGGCTTTGACTATGGCTACACCTTC; CDR3 protein: CSADGGFDYGYTF; V gene: TRBV20-1; D gene: NA; J gene: TRBJ1-2; CDR3 length: 13; clone size: many
CDR3 DNA: TGTGCCAGCAGCGCGGACTGGCTCTCTGGAAACACCATATATTTT; CDR3 protein: CASSADWLSGNTIYF; V gene: TRBV9; D gene: NA; J gene: TRBJ1-3; CDR3 length: 15; clone size: NA
CDR3 DNA: TGTGCCAGCAGCTTAAGCGGCTCCTACGAGCAGTACTTC; CDR3 protein: CASSLSGSYEQYF; V gene: TRBV7-2; D gene: NA; J gene: TRBJ2-7; CDR3 length: 13; clone size: many
CDR3 DNA: TGCGCCAGCAGCCCTCGACGGACTGGGGGCACTGAAGCTTTCTTT; CDR3 protein: CASSPRRTGGTEAFF; V gene: TRBV5-1; D gene: NA; J gene: TRBJ1-1; CDR3 length: 15; clone size: NA
CDR3 DNA: TGTGCCAGCAGCTTGGCGGCTGCCGAGACCCAGTACTTC; CDR3 protein: CASSLAAAETQYF; V gene: TRBV5-6; D gene: NA; J gene: TRBJ2-5; CDR3 length: 13; clone size: NA
CDR3 DNA: TGCAGTGCTAGAGGACTGGTAGAGGGGGAGCAGTTCTTC; CDR3 protein: CSARGLVEGEQFF; V gene: TRBV20-1; D gene: NA; J gene: TRBJ2-1; CDR3 length: 13; clone size: NA
CDR3 DNA: TGCAGTGTTTTTTGGCCTCAGAACACTGAAGCTTTCTTT; CDR3 protein: CSVFWPQNTEAFF; V gene: TRBV20-1; D gene: NA; J gene: TRBJ1-1; CDR3 length: 13; clone size: few
CDR3 DNA: TGTGCCAGCAAATGGGACAGGGGTAGTAATTCACCCCTCCACTTT; CDR3 protein: CASKWDRGSNSPLHF; V gene: TRBV27; D gene: TRBD1; J gene: TRBJ1-6; CDR3 length: 15; clone size: few
CDR3 DNA: TGCAGCGTAGGTGAGAACTCTGGAAACACCATATATTTT; CDR3 protein: CSVGENSGNTIYF; V gene: TRBV29-1; D gene: NA; J gene: TRBJ1-3; CDR3 length: 13; clone size: few
CDR3 DNA: TGCGCCAGCAGCTTGCCCGGACAGGGGGCAGCTGAGACCCAGTACTTC; CDR3 protein: CASSLPGQGAAETQYF; V gene: TRBV5-1; D gene: TRBD1; J gene: TRBJ2-5; CDR3 length: 16; clone size: NA
CDR3 DNA: TGTGCCAGCAGCCCGAGGGGAGAGGCTAATTCACCCCTCCACTTT; CDR3 protein: CASSPRGEANSPLHF; V gene: TRBV7-2; D gene: NA; J gene: TRBJ1-6; CDR3 length: 15; clone size: NA
CDR3 DNA: TGCGCCAGCAGCCAAGATCAGGAGCGCCTTATCACAGATACGCAGTATTTT; CDR3 protein: CASSQDQERLITDTQYF; V gene: TRBV4-3; D gene: NA; J gene: TRBJ2-3; CDR3 length: 17; clone size: many
CDR3 DNA: TGTGCCAGCAGCCCTAAGGGCCTCCGGGACAGCGCCTACGAGCAGTACTTC; CDR3 protein: CASSPKGLRDSAYEQYF; V gene: TRBV7-2; D gene: TRBD1; J gene: TRBJ2-7; CDR3 length: 17; clone size: few
CDR3 DNA: TGTGCCAGCAGTGCGGACTTCCCGGAGACCCAGTACTTC; CDR3 protein: CASSADFPETQYF; V gene: TRBV6-2/TRBV6-3; D gene: NA; J gene: TRBJ2-5; CDR3 length: 13; clone size: NA
CDR3 DNA: TGCAGTGTTGGTGATAATCGGGCCCTTAGCACAGATACGCAGTATTTT; CDR3 protein: CSVGDNRALSTDTQYF; V gene: TRBV20-1; D gene: NA; J gene: TRBJ2-3; CDR3 length: 16; clone size: NA
CDR3 DNA: TGTGCCAGTAGTATAAGCTTTCGACATTTTGCAGATACGCAGTATTTT; CDR3 protein: CASSISFRHFADTQYF; V gene: TRBV19; D gene: NA; J gene: TRBJ2-3; CDR3 length: 16; clone size: many
CDR3 DNA: TGTGCCAGCAGTTACTCCCCTGGAGACCTTGAGCAGTTCTTC; CDR3 protein: CASSYSPGDLEQFF; V gene: TRBV6-5; D gene: NA; J gene: TRBJ2-1; CDR3 length: 14; clone size: many
CDR3 DNA: TGTGCCAGCAGTACAACAGGGGAGAGCACCGGGGAGCTGTTTTTT; CDR3 protein: CASSTTGESTGELFF; V gene: TRBV28; D gene: TRBD1; J gene: TRBJ2-2; CDR3 length: 15; clone size: many
CDR3 DNA: TGTGCCAGCAGCTCGGACAGGGGGTTAATAAATTCACCCCTCCACTTT; CDR3 protein: CASSSDRGLINSPLHF; V gene: TRBV7-2; D gene: TRBD1; J gene: TRBJ1-6; CDR3 length: 16; clone size: NA
CDR3 DNA: TGTGCCAGCAACCGGGGACTGCTATACAATGAGCAGTTCTTC; CDR3 protein: CASNRGLLYNEQFF; V gene: TRBV28; D gene: NA; J gene: TRBJ2-1; CDR3 length: 14; clone size: few
CDR3 DNA: TGTGCCAGCAGTGACTTCAGGGGCGAGACCCAGTACTTC; CDR3 protein: CASSDFRGETQYF; V gene: TRBV2; D gene: NA; J gene: TRBJ2-5; CDR3 length: 13; clone size: few
CDR3 DNA: TGTGCCAGCAGCTGGGACAGGGGAAGACGGTACGAGCAGTACTTC; CDR3 protein: CASSWDRGRRYEQYF; V gene: TRBV5-6; D gene: TRBD1; J gene: TRBJ2-7; CDR3 length: 15; clone size: many